This TCR beta chain was captured in a study of blood T cell repertoires in COVID-19. CDR1 and CDR2 (germline): SGHVS, FNYEAQ. The CDR3 totals 18 residues. V was clipped by 2 bases and J by 3 bases; unmatched bases: 9. The recovered donors of Cohort 3 showed two negative PCRs, clearance, or symptom resolution. Measured with immunoSEQ multiplex PCR; TCRdb has only the in-frame clones, and not every one. The data hold about 160,000 clones, with approximately 81% observed a single time. V and J are TRBV7-6 and TRBJ2-1; 11 positions match TRBD2. This sequence originates from a man between 60 and 75 years old who had recovered from COVID-19. The sequencing sample was made of PBMCs or T cells enriched from blood (not recorded which). CDR3 in DNA: TGTGCCAGCAGCTTAATCGGCAAGGGACTAGCGGTCTACAATGAGCAGTTCTTC. Translated: CASSLIGKGLAVYNEQFF.